These 21 T cell receptor beta chains share one sample of origin, sequenced in a study of T cells in Graves' hyperthyroidism and ophthalmopathy. It was RNA transcripts that yielded the amplified TCR beta CDR3 regions. First-round RT-PCR of the TCR CDR3 relied on the HTBI primer set. TCRdb re-derived calls from the multiplex PCR reads in MiXCR, one entry per CDR3 protein. The sample lists around 600,000 distinct CDR3 sequences; 14% were seen once. The specimen was blood. The receptor set was obtained from a young woman with Graves' ophthalmopathy.

This clonotype was counted a few times. The chain couples TRBV19 to TRBJ2-2, with D tentatively TRBD1 (7 bases). The CDR3 totals 15 residues. Deletions cut 3 bases from V and 6 bases from J, with 14 bases between. Germline assignment: CDR1 LNHDA and CDR2 SQIVND (reference sequence). The CDR3 spells CASSIKTGRSGELFF. In DNA, the CDR3 is TGTGCCAGTAGTATTAAGACAGGGAGGTCCGGGGAGCTGTTTTTT.

This clonotype was observed many times. V is TRBV7-9 and J is TRBJ2-7; possibly TRBD2 for D (5 bases). V was clipped by 4 bases and J by 0 bases, with 10 bases between them. The CDR3 is 14 amino acids. In germline, CDR1 is SEHNR, CDR2 FQNEAQ (reference sequence). The CDR3 sequence: CASSSPGSSYEQYF. The DNA of the CDR3 is TGTGCCAGCAGCTCACCGGGGAGCTCCTACGAGCAGTACTTC.

In its sample, this clonotype was seen a few times. This chain connects TRBV11-3 to TRBJ2-3; 11 bases agree with TRBD2. The V gene's germline CDR1 is SGHNT and CDR2 YENEEA. The CDR3 consists of 16 residues. The ends lost 4 bases at V and 3 bases at J; junction bases unmatched: 6. This CDR3 reads CASSSTSGRLTDTQYF. The CDR3 DNA is TGTGCCAGCAGCTCCACTAGCGGGAGATTAACAGATACGCAGTATTTT.

As concerns this clonotype: A read error is possible here, since a much larger clone lies one base away. This sequence joins TRBV7-3 and TRBJ2-1; D unresolved. The V end was cut by 1 base, the J end by 4 bases, with 11 bases between. The germline CDR1 and CDR2 sequences are SGHTA and FQGTGA. The CDR3 totals 15 residues. CDR3 sequence: CASSLMADEYNEQFF. The CDR3 bases are TGTGCCAGCAGCTTAATGGCGGACGAGTACAATGAGCAGTTCTTC.

This clonotype was observed a few times. The rearrangement links TRBV6-1 to TRBJ1-2, with unresolved D. The V end was cut by 6 bases, the J end by 2 bases, with 16 bases between. The CDR3 consists of 15 residues. The germline gives CDR1 MNHNS, CDR2 SASEGT. The chain's CDR3 is CASSRFTVGNYGYTF. DNA for the CDR3: TGTGCCAGCAGCCGTTTCACAGTGGGCAACTATGGCTACACCTTC.

The chain is built from TRBV20-1 and TRBJ2-5, with 11 bases identical to TRBD2. The length of the CDR3 is 14 residues. The V gene end was trimmed by 3 bases and the J gene end by 3 bases; junction bases not matched to a gene: 3. Germline lookup yields CDR1 DFQATT and CDR2 SNEGSKA (reference sequence). The DNA of the CDR3 is TGCAGTGCTAGGGGGACTAGCGGTAAAGAGACCCAGTACTTC. This codes for CSARGTSGKETQYF.

The chain uses TRBV24-1 and TRBJ1-1, with 7 bases that match TRBD1. CDR3 size: 15 residues. Germline CDR1 reads KGHDR; CDR2 reads SFDVKD. Trimming cost V 3 bases and J 4 bases; bases outside gene matches: 7. Here the CDR3 reads CATSDRQGGSTEAFF. CDR3 nucleotide sequence: TGTGCCACCAGTGATCGACAGGGAGGGAGCACTGAAGCTTTCTTT.

This clonotype was found once. The chain has TRBV9 and TRBJ2-7, with D possibly being TRBD2 (6 bases). Germline CDR1 is SGDLS and CDR2 is YYNGEE. The CDR3 contains 14 residues. The V end was cut by 4 bases, the J end by 0 bases, with 11 bases between. CDR3 sequence (DNA): TGTGCCAGCAGCCGGCGGGGAGACTCCTACGAGCAGTACTTC. It is translated as CASSRRGDSYEQYF.

The J gene is TRBJ2-3, the V gene TRBV4-1; a possible D gene is TRBD1 (5 bases). From germline, CDR1 is MGHRA and CDR2 YSYEKL. Trimming shortened V by 0 bases and J by 4 bases, and 20 bases separated the two germline ends. This CDR3 has 18 amino acids. The CDR3 sequence: CASSQDRFLRGGADTQYF. CDR3 in DNA: TGCGCCAGCAGCCAAGATCGGTTCTTAAGGGGTGGGGCAGATACGCAGTATTTT.

This clonotype was observed at least ten times. V usage is TRBV27 and J usage is TRBJ2-3; 10 positions match TRBD2. Per germline, CDR1 MNHEY and CDR2 SMNVEV (reference sequence). The CDR3 runs 15 residues. The V and J ends lost 5 bases and 6 bases, in that order; junction bases with no gene match: 8. The CDR3 DNA reads TGTGCCAGCAGTCCTCGGACTAGCGGAAGCGATACGCAGTATTTT. Amino acids: CASSPRTSGSDTQYF.

Points on this clonotype: This may come from a read error, since a much larger clone is one base off. The V and J genes are TRBV30 and TRBJ2-2; 7 bases align to TRBD2. This CDR3 region has 13 residues. CDR1 is GTSNPN and CDR2 is SVGIG in the germline V gene (reference sequence). Here the CDR3 reads CAWGGGYTGERFF. CDR3 coding DNA: TGTGCCTGGGGGGGGGGTTACACCGGGGAGCGGTTTTTT.

In this sample, this clonotype turned up many times. The V and J genes are TRBV18 and TRBJ1-2; TRBD1 aligns across 7 bases. V lost 4 bases and J lost 6; bases outside the gene matches: 14. Germline V gene lookup returns CDR1 KGHSH and CDR2 LQKENI. The CDR3 extends over 16 amino acids. CDR3 nucleotide sequence: TGTGCCAGCTCACGAGACAGGGCCCTACCTGAGGATGGCTACACCTTC. The encoded protein is CASSRDRALPEDGYTF.

This clonotype was counted many times. The chain employs TRBV7-6 and TRBJ2-3, with a weak D call TRBD1 (5 bases). The CDR3 length is 16 residues. V dropped 5 bases and J dropped 0 bases, with 15 bases sitting between them. The V gene's germline CDR1 is SGHVS and CDR2 FNYEAQ. The DNA for the CDR3 is TGTGCCAGCAGCATAGGGGTGTCCACTAGCACAGATACGCAGTATTTT. This sequence encodes CASSIGVSTSTDTQYF.

Regarding this clonotype: A single base separates this from a much larger clone, so it may be a read error. V is TRBV2 and J is TRBJ1-6, with a tentative D call TRBD1 (5 bases). The CDR3 loop spans 15 amino acids. The germline gives CDR1 SNHLY, CDR2 FYNNEI. As DNA, the CDR3 is TGTACCAGCACCAAGAGCTCCGGGACCGCTCTCCCCCTCCACTTT. This translates into CTSTKSSGTALPLHF.

This clonotype was counted many times. The V gene is TRBV4-2, the J gene TRBJ1-3; D unclear. CDR3 length: 14 residues. Germline V lookup: CDR1 LGHNA, CDR2 YNFKEQ. Between the trimmed V and J ends, which lost 5 bases and 0 bases, there was a span of 8 bases. The CDR3 DNA is TGTGCCAGCAGCATGTACTTCTCTGGAAACACCATATATTTT. Protein product: CASSMYFSGNTIYF.

This clonotype was observed many times. The V and J genes are TRBV3-1 and TRBJ2-4, with D possibly being TRBD1 (5 bases). This CDR3 spans 18 amino acids. Germline CDR1 LGHDT, CDR2 YNNKEL (reference sequence). V gave up 1 base and J gave up 6 bases, with 22 bases separating them. The DNA of the CDR3 is TGTGCCAGCAGCCAAGGAAGGGGCCTACAGGTAGTAGGAAACATTCAGTACTTC. Protein: CASSQGRGLQVVGNIQYF.

This clonotype has more than one count but fewer than ten. This chain uses TRBV19 with TRBJ2-2; 9 nucleotides match TRBD2. The V gene's germline CDR1 is LNHDA and CDR2 SQIVND (reference sequence). The CDR3 runs 18 residues. V dropped 1 base and J dropped 1; count of bases not matched to a gene: 7. This CDR3 reads CASSIAALAGMNTGELFF. In DNA form, the CDR3 reads TGTGCCAGTAGTATAGCCGCCCTAGCGGGGATGAACACCGGGGAGCTGTTTTTT.

This chain links TRBV2 with TRBJ2-2, with D perhaps TRBD1 (6 bases). The CDR3 has 15 residues. Trimming left V 7 bases short and J 2 bases short, with 14 bases between. Germline V gene lookup returns CDR1 SNHLY and CDR2 FYNNEI. CDR3 in DNA: TGTGCCAGCACTCGGACAGACATAAACACCGGGGAGCTGTTTTTT. As protein: CASTRTDINTGELFF.

This clonotype occurred a few times. The chain employs TRBV11-3 and TRBJ2-4; D is perhaps TRBD2 (6 bases). The V gene's germline CDR1 is SGHNT and CDR2 YENEEA. The CDR3 has 14 amino acids. Trimming pared 1 base from V and 3 bases from J, leaving 7 bases between. In DNA, the CDR3 is TGTGCCAGCAGCTTAGTGCGGGGCAAAAACATTCAGTACTTC. Translating gives CASSLVRGKNIQYF.

This clonotype appeared a few times. The CDR3 loop is CASSVSGEPRETQYF. The DNA of the CDR3 is TGTGCCAGCAGCGTTTCAGGGGAACCACGGGAGACCCAGTACTTC. The V gene is TRBV9, the J gene TRBJ2-5; maybe TRBD1 (6 bases). CDR1 is SGDLS and CDR2 is YYNGEE in the germline V gene. CDR3 length: 15 residues. V lost 2 bases to trimming and J lost 5 bases, with 16 bases between them.

Many counts were recorded for this clonotype. CDR3 DNA: TGTGCCAGCAGCTTAGCCCCAGCCCAAAACTATGGCTACACCTTC. It is translated as CASSLAPAQNYGYTF. V and J are TRBV7-6 and TRBJ1-2; D unclear. CDR1 is SGHVS and CDR2 is FNYEAQ in the germline V gene. The CDR3 is made up of 15 amino acids. V was pared by 0 bases and J by 2 bases, with 10 bases between. The entire variable domain, with the rest obtained from reference TRBV7-6 and TRBJ1-2, is as follows: GAGVSQSPRYKVTKRGQDVALRCDPISGHVSLYWYRQALGQGPEFLTYFNYEAQQDKSGLPNDRFSAERPEGSISTLTIQRTEQRDSAMYRCASSLAPAQNYGYTFGSGTRLTVV.